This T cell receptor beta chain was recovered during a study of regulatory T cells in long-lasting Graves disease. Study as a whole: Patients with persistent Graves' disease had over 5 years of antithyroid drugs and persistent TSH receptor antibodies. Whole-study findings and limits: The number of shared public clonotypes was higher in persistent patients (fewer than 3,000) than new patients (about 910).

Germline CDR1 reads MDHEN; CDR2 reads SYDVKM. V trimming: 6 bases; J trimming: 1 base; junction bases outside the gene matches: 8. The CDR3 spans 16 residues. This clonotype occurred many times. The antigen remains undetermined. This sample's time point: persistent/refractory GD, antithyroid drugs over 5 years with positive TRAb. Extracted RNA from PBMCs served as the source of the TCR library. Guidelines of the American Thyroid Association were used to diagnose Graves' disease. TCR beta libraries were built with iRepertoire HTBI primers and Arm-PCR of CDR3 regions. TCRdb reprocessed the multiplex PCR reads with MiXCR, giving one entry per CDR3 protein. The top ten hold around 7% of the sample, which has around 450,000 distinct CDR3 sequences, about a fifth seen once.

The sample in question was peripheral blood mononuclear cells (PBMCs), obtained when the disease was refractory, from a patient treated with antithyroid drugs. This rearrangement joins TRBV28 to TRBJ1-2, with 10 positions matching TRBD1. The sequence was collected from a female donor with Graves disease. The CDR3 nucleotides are TGTGCCAGCAGCTCAGGGACAGGGGCGGTTAACTATGGCTACACCTTC. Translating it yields CASSSGTGAVNYGYTF.